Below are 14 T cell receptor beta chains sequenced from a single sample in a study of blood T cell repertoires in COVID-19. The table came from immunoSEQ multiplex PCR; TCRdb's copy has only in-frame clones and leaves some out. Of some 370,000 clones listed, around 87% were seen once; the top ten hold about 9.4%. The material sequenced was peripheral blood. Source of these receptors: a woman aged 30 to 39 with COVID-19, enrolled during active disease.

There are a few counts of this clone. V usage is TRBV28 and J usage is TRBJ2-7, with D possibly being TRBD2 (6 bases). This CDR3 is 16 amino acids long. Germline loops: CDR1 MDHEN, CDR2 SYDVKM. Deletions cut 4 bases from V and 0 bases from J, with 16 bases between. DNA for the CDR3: TGTGCCAGCAGTTCCCCCCAGGGACTGAACTCCTACGAGCAGTACTTC. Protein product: CASSSPQGLNSYEQYF.

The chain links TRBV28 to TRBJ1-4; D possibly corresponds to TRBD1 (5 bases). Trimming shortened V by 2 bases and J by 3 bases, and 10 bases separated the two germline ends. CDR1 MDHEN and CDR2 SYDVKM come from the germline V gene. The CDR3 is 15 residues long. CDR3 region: CASSLAGAANEKLFF. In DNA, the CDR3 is TGTGCCAGCAGTTTAGCTGGGGCCGCTAATGAAAAACTGTTTTTT. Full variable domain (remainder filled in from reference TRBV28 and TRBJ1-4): DVKVTQSSRYLVKRTGEKVFLECVQDMDHENMFWYRQDPGLGLRLIYFSYDVKMKEKGDIPEGYSVSREKKERFSLILESASTNQTSMYLCASSLAGAANEKLFFGSGTQLSVL.

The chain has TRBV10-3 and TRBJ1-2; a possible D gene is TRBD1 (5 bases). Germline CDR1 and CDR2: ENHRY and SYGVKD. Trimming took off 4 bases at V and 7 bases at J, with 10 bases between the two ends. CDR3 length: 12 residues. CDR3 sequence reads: CAISAWGSGYTF. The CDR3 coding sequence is TGTGCCATCAGTGCCTGGGGCTCTGGCTACACCTTC.

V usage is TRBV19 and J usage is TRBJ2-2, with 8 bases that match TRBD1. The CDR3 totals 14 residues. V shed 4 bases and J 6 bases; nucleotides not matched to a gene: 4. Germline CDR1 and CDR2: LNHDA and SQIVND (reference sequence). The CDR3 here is CASSTRTGSGELFF. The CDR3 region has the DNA TGTGCCAGTAGTACCCGGACAGGGTCCGGGGAGCTGTTTTTT.

The CDR3 bases are TGTGCCAGCAGCTCTCGGGGGGAGGCCTCCTACGAGCAGTACTTC. This codes for CASSSRGEASYEQYF. The chain joins TRBV5-4 to TRBJ2-7; 7 nucleotides agree with TRBD2. The CDR3 sequence is 15 residues long. The V gene end was trimmed by 3 bases and the J gene end by 0 bases; junction bases not matched to a gene: 6. Germline lookup yields CDR1 SGHNT and CDR2 YYREEE (reference sequence).

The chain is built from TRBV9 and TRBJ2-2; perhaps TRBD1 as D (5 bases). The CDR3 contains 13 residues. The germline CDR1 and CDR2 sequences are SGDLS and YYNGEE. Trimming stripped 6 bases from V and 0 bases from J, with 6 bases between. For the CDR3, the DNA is TGTGCCAGCAAAGGGGCGAACACCGGGGAGCTGTTTTTT. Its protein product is CASKGANTGELFF. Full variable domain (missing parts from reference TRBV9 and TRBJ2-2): DSGVTQTPKHLITATGQRVTLRCSPRSGDLSVYWYQQSLDQGLQFLIQYYNGEERAKGNILERFSAQQFPDLHSELNLSSLELGDSALYFCASKGANTGELFFGEGSRLTVL.

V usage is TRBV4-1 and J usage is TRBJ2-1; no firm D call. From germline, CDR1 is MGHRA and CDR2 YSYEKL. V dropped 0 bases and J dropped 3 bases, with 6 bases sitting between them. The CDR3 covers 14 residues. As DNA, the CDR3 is TGCGCCAGCAGCCAAGATCAGGTCTACAATGAGCAGTTCTTC. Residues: CASSQDQVYNEQFF.

DNA for the CDR3: TGCAGCGTTGAAGAACCGGCTAGCGGGAGTCCCGAGCAGTACTTC. Its translation: CSVEEPASGSPEQYF. This sequence joins TRBV29-1 and TRBJ2-7, with 10 bases fitting TRBD2. This CDR3 has 15 residues. Germline values: CDR1 SQVTM, CDR2 ANQGSEA. Trimming at V came to 0 bases and at J to 6 bases, leaving 8 bases not matched to a gene.

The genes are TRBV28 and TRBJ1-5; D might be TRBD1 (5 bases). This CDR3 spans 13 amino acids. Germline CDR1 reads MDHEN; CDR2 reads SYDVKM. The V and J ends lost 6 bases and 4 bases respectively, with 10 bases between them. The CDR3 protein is CASRRDWNQPQHF. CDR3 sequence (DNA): TGTGCCAGCAGACGGGACTGGAATCAGCCCCAGCATTTT.

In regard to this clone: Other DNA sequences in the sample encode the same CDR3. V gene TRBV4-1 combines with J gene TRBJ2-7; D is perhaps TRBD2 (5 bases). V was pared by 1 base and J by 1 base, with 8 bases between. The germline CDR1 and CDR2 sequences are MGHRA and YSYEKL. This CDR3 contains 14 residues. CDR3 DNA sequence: TGCGCCAGCAGCCAAGGGTCGGGGTCCTACGAGCAGTACTTC. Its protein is CASSQGSGSYEQYF.

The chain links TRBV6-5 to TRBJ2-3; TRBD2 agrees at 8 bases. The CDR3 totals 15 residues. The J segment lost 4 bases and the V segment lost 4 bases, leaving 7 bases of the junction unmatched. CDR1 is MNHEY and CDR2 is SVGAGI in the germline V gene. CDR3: CASSFSGGRADTQYF. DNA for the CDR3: TGTGCCAGCAGTTTCTCGGGGGGGCGCGCAGATACGCAGTATTTT.

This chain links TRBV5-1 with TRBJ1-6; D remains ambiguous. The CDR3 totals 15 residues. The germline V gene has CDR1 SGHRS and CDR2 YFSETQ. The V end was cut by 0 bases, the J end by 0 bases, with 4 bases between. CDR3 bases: TGCGCCAGCAGCTTGGCTCTCTCCTATAATTCACCCCTCCACTTT. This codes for CASSLALSYNSPLHF.

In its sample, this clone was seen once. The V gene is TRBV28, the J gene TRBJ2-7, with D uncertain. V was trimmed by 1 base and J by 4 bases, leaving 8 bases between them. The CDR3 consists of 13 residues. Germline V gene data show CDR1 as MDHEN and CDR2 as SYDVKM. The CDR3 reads CASSLSQFYEQYF. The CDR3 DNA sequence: TGTGCCAGCAGTTTATCCCAGTTTTACGAGCAGTACTTC.

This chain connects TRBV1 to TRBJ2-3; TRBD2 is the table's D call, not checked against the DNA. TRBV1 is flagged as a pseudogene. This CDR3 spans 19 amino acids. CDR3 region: CTSSQKSWVAGVGTDTQYF. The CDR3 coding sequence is TGCACCAGCAGCCAAAAAAGTTGGGTAGCGGGAGTTGGCACAGATACGCAGTATTTT.